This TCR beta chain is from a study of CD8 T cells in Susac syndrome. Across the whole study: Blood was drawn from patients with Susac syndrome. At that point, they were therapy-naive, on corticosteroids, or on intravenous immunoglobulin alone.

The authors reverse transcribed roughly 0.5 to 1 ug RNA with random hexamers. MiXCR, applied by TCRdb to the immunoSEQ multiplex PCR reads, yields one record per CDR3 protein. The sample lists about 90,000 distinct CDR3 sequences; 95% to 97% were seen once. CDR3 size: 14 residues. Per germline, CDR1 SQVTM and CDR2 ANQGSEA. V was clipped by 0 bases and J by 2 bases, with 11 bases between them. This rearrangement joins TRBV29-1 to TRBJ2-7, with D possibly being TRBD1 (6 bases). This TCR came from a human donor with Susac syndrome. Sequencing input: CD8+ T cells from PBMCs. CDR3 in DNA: TGCAGCGTTGAAGATAGGACAGTCGCCTACGAGCAGTACTTC. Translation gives CSVEDRTVAYEQYF.